This TCR beta chain was obtained from a study of response to subunit inactivated influenza vaccine. Whole-study results and caveats: Authors proposed each seasonal influenza vaccination draws in few new T cells.

Turning to this clonotype: What it binds is unknown.

MiXCR, applied by TCRdb to the RT-PCR reads, yields one record per CDR3 protein. The data show about 570,000 distinct CDR3 sequences, about 10% seen once. Trimming removed 0 bases from V and 0 bases from J; junction bases left unmatched: 4. CDR1 and CDR2 (germline): SQVTM, ANQGSEA. CDR3 size: 16 residues. This sample was shared with a second study, whose subject was T cells expressing NK-cell markers. This second study says: The authors made TCR beta cDNA libraries by 5'RACE template switching. This switching added a universal primer site and UMIs. Sorted CD3+CD56+NKG2C+, CD3+CD56+NKG2C- and CD3+CD56-NKG2C+ T cells provided the TCR beta repertoires. Similarly, these clonotypes led the CD3+CD56-NKG2C+ fraction as well in a few donors. The study left the HCMV specificity of expanded NKG2C+ T cell clones unresolved.

Sequencing used PBMCs from blood, obtained on the day of vaccination. The V gene is TRBV29-1, the J gene TRBJ2-7, with TRBD2 identical over 11 bases. This sequence was found in a man aged 45 to 65 who received an inactivated influenza vaccine. The CDR3 loop reads CSVEDPSGGPSYEQYF. CDR3 DNA sequence: TGCAGCGTTGAAGATCCTAGCGGGGGGCCCTCCTACGAGCAGTACTTC.